This TCR beta chain was identified in a study of cytomegalovirus exposure and HLA in healthy donors. PCR used 60 Vbeta primers and 13 Jbeta primers. The table came from immunoSEQ multiplex PCR; TCRdb's copy has only in-frame clones and leaves some out. The table lists about 76,000 clones, around two thirds of them singletons. Nominally healthy donors were sampled, though unrecorded immune exposures were likely. Study-wide results and caveats: It has been reported that TCR beta sequences accurately predicted the HLA-A and HLA-B alleles of most subjects.

Note on this clone: Its antigen is as yet unknown.

The receptor comes from a man between 60 and 75 years old in good health and CMV-seropositive. The sample comprised PBMCs.

The CDR3 sequence: CASSLAQTGYYGYTF. The CDR3 DNA reads as TGCGCCAGCAGCTTGGCCCAGACAGGATACTATGGCTACACCTTC. V and J are TRBV5-1 and TRBJ1-2; possible D gene TRBD1, 6 bases. The length of the CDR3 is 15 residues. Germline V gene sequence: CDR1 SGHRS, CDR2 YFSETQ. V was cut by 0 bases and J by 3 bases, with 12 bases left in between.